This TCR beta chain was sequenced during a study of graft-versus-host responses after intestinal transplantation. About the research overall: Each transplant was multivisceral, liver-intestinal, or isolated intestinal.

The CDR3 length is 13 residues. J gave up 8 bases and V 3 bases, and 6 bases lay outside the gene matches. CDR1 MDHEN and CDR2 SYDVKM come from the germline V gene. General study findings and limits: Circulating GvH clones peaking coincided with falling HvG clones soon after transplant. Some patients had graft-donor T cell macrochimerism, and their allografts showed high graft-versus-host to host-versus-graft clonal ratios.

Assay used: immunoSEQ multiplex PCR; TCRdb lists only in-frame clones, some missing. Of around 120,000 clones listed, approximately 95% were seen once; the top ten hold 3% to 4%. Turning to this clone: Its antigen is as yet unknown.

The receptor's source is a human donor who received an intestinal transplant. This sequence joins TRBV28 and TRBJ1-1; 7 bases fit TRBD1. The sample here was unstimulated CD8+ T cells sorted from spleen or lymph node cells, taken before intestinal transplant. The DNA of the CDR3 is TGTGCCAGCAGTTTTGTGATAGGGGGCGAAGCTTTCTTT. As protein: CASSFVIGGEAFF.